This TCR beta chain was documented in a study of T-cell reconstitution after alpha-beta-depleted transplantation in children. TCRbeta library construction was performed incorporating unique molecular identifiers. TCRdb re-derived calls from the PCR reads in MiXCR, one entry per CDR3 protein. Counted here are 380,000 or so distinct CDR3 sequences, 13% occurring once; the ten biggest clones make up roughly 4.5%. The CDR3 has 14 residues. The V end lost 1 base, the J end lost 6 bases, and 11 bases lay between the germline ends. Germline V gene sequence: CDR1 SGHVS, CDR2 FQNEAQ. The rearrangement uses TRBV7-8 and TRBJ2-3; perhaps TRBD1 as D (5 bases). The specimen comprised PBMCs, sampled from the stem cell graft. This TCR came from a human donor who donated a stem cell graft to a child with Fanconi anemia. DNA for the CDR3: TGTGCCAGCAGCTTAGGGGGCGGTCGGGATACGCAGTATTTT. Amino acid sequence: CASSLGGGRDTQYF.